These 31 T cell receptor beta chains originate from one sample sequenced in a study of beta chain features in type 1 diabetes. The investigators reverse transcribed all of the isolated RNA, so they sequenced expressed TCRB transcripts. Generated by immunoSEQ multiplex PCR, the TCRdb table keeps only in-frame clones and is missing some. The sample has 810,000 or so clones; 15% to 20% are singletons. Sequencing used naive CD4+ T cells from blood. The source is a woman under 30 in good health.

This clone was seen a few times. This chain links TRBV7-2 with TRBJ2-6, with a weak D call TRBD2 (6 bases). Trimming left V 5 bases short and J 2 bases short, with 19 bases between. The CDR3 covers 18 residues. Germline CDR1 is SGHTA and CDR2 is FQGNSA. CDR3 in DNA: TGTGCCAGCAGCCTGCAGGCGGGGCGAGCCACTGGGGCCAACGTCCTGACTTTC. This encodes CASSLQAGRATGANVLTF.

The chain uses TRBV7-2 and TRBJ2-1; 7 positions match TRBD1. There are 16 residues in the CDR3. Trimming at V came to 5 bases and at J to 6 bases, leaving 13 bases not matched to a gene. Germline CDR1 reads SGHTA; CDR2 reads FQGNSA. As DNA, the CDR3 is TGTGCCAGCAGCCAGAGGGACAGCCCCGTGGCCAATGAGCAGTTCTTC. Its translation: CASSQRDSPVANEQFF. Based on the CDR3 plus reference TRBV7-2 and TRBJ2-1, the full variable domain is GAGVSQSPSNKVTEKGKDVELRCDPISGHTALYWYRQSLGQGLEFLIYFQGNSAPDKSGLPSDRFSAERTGGSVSTLTIQRTQQEDSAVYLCASSQRDSPVANEQFFGPGTRLTVL.

This clone was seen more than once but under ten times. V gene TRBV28 combines with J gene TRBJ2-1; the match to TRBD2 covers 8 bases. The CDR3 loop spans 15 amino acids. Per germline, CDR1 MDHEN and CDR2 SYDVKM. Unmatched junction bases numbered 2, after V lost 4 bases and J lost 0 bases. This chain's CDR3 is CASSSLAGSYNEQFF. CDR3 DNA sequence: TGTGCCAGCAGTTCCCTAGCGGGCTCCTACAATGAGCAGTTCTTC.

In this sample, this clone turned up a few times. The V gene is TRBV7-9, the J gene TRBJ2-1; 12 bases map to TRBD2. The trim removed 5 bases at V and 7 bases at J, leaving 15 bases unmatched. Germline loops: CDR1 SEHNR, CDR2 FQNEAQ (reference sequence). The CDR3 covers 18 residues. In nucleotides, the CDR3 is TGTGCCAGCAGCCAGGGACTAGCGGGTAACAACCCTGGAAATGAGCAGTTCTTC. Its translation is CASSQGLAGNNPGNEQFF.

This clone appeared a few times. The chain combines TRBV28 with TRBJ2-7; 7 bases are a match to TRBD2. The CDR3 has 14 amino acids. Germline V gene sequence: CDR1 MDHEN, CDR2 SYDVKM. Trimming removed 5 bases from V and 3 bases from J; junction bases left unmatched: 7. The chain's CDR3 is CASSVGGEVYEQYF. As DNA, the CDR3 is TGTGCCAGCAGTGTGGGAGGGGAAGTCTACGAGCAGTACTTC.

This sequence joins TRBV2 and TRBJ2-7; D might be TRBD1 or TRBD2, each matching 5 bases. Germline CDR1 reads SNHLY; CDR2 reads FYNNEI. Trimming shortened V by 6 bases and J by 1 base, and 10 bases separated the two germline ends. CDR3 size: 13 residues. CDR3 amino acids: CASRTGTSYEQYF. CDR3 nucleotide sequence: TGTGCCAGCAGGACCGGGACGTCCTACGAGCAGTACTTC.

The gene calls are TRBV19 and TRBJ1-1; possibly TRBD1 for D (5 bases). Trimming left V 3 bases short and J 4 bases short, with 12 bases between. The CDR3 extends over 14 amino acids. Germline values: CDR1 LNHDA, CDR2 SQIVND (reference sequence). CDR3 amino acids: CASSITRVGTEAFF. In nucleotides, the CDR3 is TGTGCCAGTAGTATTACCAGGGTTGGCACTGAAGCTTTCTTT.

The V call is TRBV28, the J call TRBJ2-1; D is tentatively TRBD1 or TRBD2 (5 bases each). Trimming removed 6 bases at V and 14 bases at J, with 17 bases between. The CDR3 has 12 amino acids. Germline V lookup: CDR1 MDHEN, CDR2 SYDVKM. CDR3 sequence reads: CASRTTGTEEFF. CDR3 coding DNA: TGTGCCAGCAGGACAACCGGGACCGAGGAGTTCTTC.

Worth noting for this clone: The sample contains more than one DNA sequence encoding this CDR3. V and J are TRBV7-9 and TRBJ2-1; D call uncertain. Germline CDR1 reads SEHNR; CDR2 reads FQNEAQ (reference sequence). Trimming took 2 bases from V and 2 from J, leaving 4 bases between them. This CDR3 is built from 13 residues. CDR3 loop: CASSLPTYNEQFF. CDR3 DNA sequence: TGTGCCAGCAGCTTACCGACCTACAATGAGCAGTTCTTC.

In its sample, this clone was seen once. The V gene is TRBV7-6, the J gene TRBJ2-7; weak D call: TRBD2 (5 bases). Trimming stripped 5 bases from V and 0 bases from J, with 14 bases between. Per germline, CDR1 SGHVS and CDR2 FNYEAQ. The CDR3 sequence is 15 residues long. CDR3 nucleotides: TGTGCCAGCAGCATGCAGCCGGGATACTCCTACGAGCAGTACTTC. Residues: CASSMQPGYSYEQYF.

The V gene is TRBV19, the J gene TRBJ2-6; a possible D gene is TRBD2 (6 bases). The V gene's germline CDR1 is LNHDA and CDR2 SQIVND (reference sequence). The V end was cut by 7 bases, the J end by 0 bases, with 13 bases between. CDR3 length: 16 residues. Here the CDR3 reads CASNRDGGSGANVLTF. The CDR3 DNA is TGTGCCAGTAACCGGGACGGGGGCTCTGGGGCCAACGTCCTGACTTTC.

The V gene is TRBV4-3, the J gene TRBJ2-5, with 7 bases matching TRBD1. V was pared by 0 bases and J by 2 bases, with 3 bases of the junction left unmatched. The CDR3 consists of 15 residues. Germline CDR1 and CDR2: LGHNA and YSLEER. As DNA, the CDR3 is TGCGCCAGCAGCCAAGATTGGGACAGACAAGAGACCCAGTACTTC. Protein product: CASSQDWDRQETQYF.

The gene calls are TRBV7-9 and TRBJ2-7; 10 bases align to TRBD2. The trim removed 2 bases at V and 3 bases at J, leaving 16 bases unmatched. Per the germline V gene, CDR1 is SEHNR and CDR2 is FQNEAQ (reference sequence). The length of the CDR3 is 19 residues. The CDR3 region is CASSLFARASGSRFYEQYF. As DNA, the CDR3 is TGTGCCAGCAGCTTATTCGCACGGGCTAGCGGGAGTCGGTTCTACGAGCAGTACTTC.

The V call is TRBV6-5, the J call TRBJ1-2; D might be TRBD1 (6 bases). CDR3 length equals 14 residues. Germline V CDR1 and CDR2: MNHEY, SVGAGI. V lost 6 bases, J lost 4 bases, and 15 bases lay in between. The CDR3 here is CASSRSTGTYGYTF. The CDR3 region has the DNA TGTGCCAGCAGCCGGAGCACAGGGACCTATGGCTACACCTTC.

This clone was picked up a small number of times. This sequence joins TRBV7-6 and TRBJ2-1, with D perhaps TRBD2 (6 bases). The CDR3 is made up of 15 amino acids. From germline, CDR1 is SGHVS and CDR2 FNYEAQ. Trimming pared 3 bases from V and 11 bases from J, leaving 20 bases between. CDR3 region: CASSFHGSSGFKQFF. The CDR3 DNA is TGTGCCAGCAGCTTCCACGGGAGTTCGGGGTTTAAGCAGTTCTTC.

The chain joins TRBV9 to TRBJ2-7; D is unclear. V dropped 1 base and J dropped 3 bases, with 17 bases sitting between them. From germline, CDR1 is SGDLS and CDR2 YYNGEE. The CDR3 extends over 16 amino acids. This CDR3 reads CASSVSPLVPYYEQYF. In DNA, the CDR3 is TGTGCCAGCAGCGTAAGCCCTCTAGTTCCCTACTACGAGCAGTACTTC. Full variable domain (rest looked up from reference TRBV9 and TRBJ2-7): DSGVTQTPKHLITATGQRVTLRCSPRSGDLSVYWYQQSLDQGLQFLIQYYNGEERAKGNILERFSAQQFPDLHSELNLSSLELGDSALYFCASSVSPLVPYYEQYFGPGTRLTVT.

The chain is built from TRBV27 and TRBJ2-1; D not certain. Trimming cost V 8 bases and J 2 bases, with 13 bases left between them. CDR1 and CDR2 from the germline V gene are MNHEY and SMNVEV (reference sequence). The CDR3 runs 14 residues. CDR3 loop: CASGLDHPYNEQFF. CDR3 coding DNA: TGTGCCAGCGGTCTGGACCACCCCTACAATGAGCAGTTCTTC.

The rearrangement uses TRBV12-5 and TRBJ2-1; 14 bases are shared with TRBD2. CDR1 and CDR2 (germline): LGHNT, FRNRAP. The CDR3 spans 17 residues. The ends lost 6 bases at V and 6 bases at J; junction bases unmatched: 10. The CDR3, as DNA: TGTGCTAGTGGGGCCGGGACTAGCGGGAGTAATGTCAATGAGCAGTTCTTC. Translating it yields CASGAGTSGSNVNEQFF. Full variable domain (remainder filled in from reference TRBV12-5 and TRBJ2-1): DARVTQTPRHKVTEMGQEVTMRCQPILGHNTVFWYRQTMMQGLELLAYFRNRAPLDDSGMPKDRFSAEMPDATLATLKIQPSEPRDSAVYFCASGAGTSGSNVNEQFFGPGTRLTVL.

CDR3 loop: CASSQPREPANYGYTF. In DNA, the CDR3 is TGCGCCAGCAGCCAACCCCGGGAACCCGCTAACTATGGCTACACCTTC. This sequence joins TRBV4-1 and TRBJ1-2; D is ambiguous. Germline-derived CDR1 and CDR2 are MGHRA and YSYEKL. The CDR3 is 16 residues long. Trimming took 2 bases from V and 0 from J, leaving 13 bases between them.

CDR3 in amino acids: CASSYSMYTGAYEQYF. For the CDR3, the DNA is TGTGCCAGCAGTTACTCGATGTATACAGGGGCCTACGAGCAGTACTTC. The genes are TRBV6-5 and TRBJ2-7; 7 bases align to TRBD1. CDR1 is MNHEY, CDR2 SVGAGI, per germline. Trimming at V came to 0 bases and at J to 2 bases, leaving 7 bases not matched to a gene. This CDR3 is built from 16 residues.

This clone came up a few times. This chain links TRBV4-3 with TRBJ1-3, with D unclear. V lost 0 bases and J lost 3, with 12 bases in between. The CDR3 covers 16 residues. Germline V lookup: CDR1 LGHNA, CDR2 YSLEER. The chain's CDR3 is CASSQDGDRIGNTIYF. The CDR3 DNA follows: TGCGCCAGCAGCCAAGATGGGGATAGAATTGGAAACACCATATATTTT.

The chain carries TRBV4-3 and TRBJ1-2; the match to TRBD1 covers 8 bases. The ends lost 2 bases at V and 5 bases at J; junction bases unmatched: 7. Per germline, CDR1 LGHNA and CDR2 YSLEER. The CDR3 is made up of 15 amino acids. CDR3 bases: TGCGCCAGCAGCCAATCGGGACAGGAGCCTTATGGCTACACCTTC. Amino acids: CASSQSGQEPYGYTF.

This clone occurred a few times. The chain joins TRBV7-9 to TRBJ2-7, with D possibly TRBD1 on 6 matching bases. Germline CDR1 and CDR2: SEHNR and FQNEAQ (reference sequence). Trimming stripped 5 bases from V and 5 bases from J, with 10 bases between. The CDR3 is made up of 12 amino acids. The CDR3 nucleotides read TGTGCCAGCAGCCCACAGGGACACGAGCAGTACTTC. Encoded protein: CASSPQGHEQYF.

This clone has more than one count but fewer than ten. J is TRBJ1-1 and V is TRBV6-6; TRBD1 matches at 8 bases. The CDR3 has 15 amino acids. Germline lookup yields CDR1 MNHNY and CDR2 SVGAGI (reference sequence). After removal of 1 base from V and 1 base from J, the junction contained 2 bases not matched to a gene. The CDR3 region has the DNA TGTGCCAGCAGTTACTATGGACAGGGGAACACTGAAGCTTTCTTT. This sequence encodes CASSYYGQGNTEAFF.

This clone was observed a few times. V gene TRBV5-1 combines with J gene TRBJ2-5; 10 bases agree with TRBD2. V was clipped by 4 bases and J by 8 bases; unmatched bases: 8. The CDR3 runs to 14 residues. CDR1 is SGHRS, CDR2 YFSETQ, per germline. The CDR3 here is CASSPRTSGSTQYF. In DNA form, the CDR3 reads TGCGCCAGCAGCCCACGGACTAGCGGCAGTACCCAGTACTTC.

This rearrangement joins TRBV15 to TRBJ1-2; 8 bases line up with TRBD1. With V trimmed by 1 base and J by 11 bases, 9 bases remained unmatched. CDR3 size: 14 residues. The V gene's germline CDR1 is LNHNV and CDR2 YYDKDF (reference sequence). Written as DNA, the CDR3 is TGTGCCACCAGCAGAGCTAAGACAGGGGAAGGGTACACCTTC. Translating it yields CATSRAKTGEGYTF.

There are a few counts of this clone. The chain uses TRBV2 and TRBJ2-5, with D hard to call. This CDR3 contains 11 residues. V was shortened by 5 bases and J by 5 bases, with 6 bases between the two germline ends. Looked up from germline, CDR1 is SNHLY and CDR2 is FYNNEI. The CDR3: CASSMKETQYF. The CDR3 nucleotides are TGTGCCAGCAGTATGAAGGAGACCCAGTACTTC.

A word on this clone: The sample carries other DNA sequences with the same CDR3. The chain uses TRBV19 and TRBJ2-6; D tentatively reads TRBD1 or TRBD2 (5 bases each). From germline, CDR1 is LNHDA and CDR2 SQIVND (reference sequence). Trimming pared 4 bases from V and 1 base from J, leaving 5 bases between. CDR3 length: 14 residues. The CDR3 reads CASSRGSGANVLTF. The DNA of the CDR3 is TGTGCCAGTAGTAGGGGGTCTGGGGCCAACGTCCTGACTTTC.

This clone was picked up a small number of times. This chain joins TRBV6-1 and TRBJ2-7; D is perhaps TRBD2 (6 bases). The CDR3 covers 14 residues. Trimming took off 8 bases at V and 0 bases at J, with 14 bases between the two ends. Germline V gives CDR1 MNHNS, CDR2 SASEGT. CDR3 loop: CASSRDFFSYEQYF. DNA for the CDR3: TGTGCCAGCTCTAGGGACTTCTTCTCCTACGAGCAGTACTTC.

This chain uses TRBV4-1 with TRBJ2-1; 12 bases map to TRBD2. The trim removed 6 bases at V and 9 bases at J, leaving 6 bases unmatched. The CDR3 length is 14 residues. Per the germline V gene, CDR1 is MGHRA and CDR2 is YSYEKL. CDR3 DNA: TGCGCCAGCAGGCTAGCGGGAGGGCCGTTTGAGCAGTTCTTC. Residues: CASRLAGGPFEQFF.

The J gene is TRBJ1-2, the V gene TRBV2; D remains unclear. Germline loops: CDR1 SNHLY, CDR2 FYNNEI. The CDR3 runs 12 residues. V dropped 4 bases and J dropped 8 bases, with 11 bases sitting between them. CDR3 in amino acids: CASSVTGSGYTF. The CDR3 DNA is TGTGCCAGCAGTGTGACGGGTTCGGGCTACACCTTC.